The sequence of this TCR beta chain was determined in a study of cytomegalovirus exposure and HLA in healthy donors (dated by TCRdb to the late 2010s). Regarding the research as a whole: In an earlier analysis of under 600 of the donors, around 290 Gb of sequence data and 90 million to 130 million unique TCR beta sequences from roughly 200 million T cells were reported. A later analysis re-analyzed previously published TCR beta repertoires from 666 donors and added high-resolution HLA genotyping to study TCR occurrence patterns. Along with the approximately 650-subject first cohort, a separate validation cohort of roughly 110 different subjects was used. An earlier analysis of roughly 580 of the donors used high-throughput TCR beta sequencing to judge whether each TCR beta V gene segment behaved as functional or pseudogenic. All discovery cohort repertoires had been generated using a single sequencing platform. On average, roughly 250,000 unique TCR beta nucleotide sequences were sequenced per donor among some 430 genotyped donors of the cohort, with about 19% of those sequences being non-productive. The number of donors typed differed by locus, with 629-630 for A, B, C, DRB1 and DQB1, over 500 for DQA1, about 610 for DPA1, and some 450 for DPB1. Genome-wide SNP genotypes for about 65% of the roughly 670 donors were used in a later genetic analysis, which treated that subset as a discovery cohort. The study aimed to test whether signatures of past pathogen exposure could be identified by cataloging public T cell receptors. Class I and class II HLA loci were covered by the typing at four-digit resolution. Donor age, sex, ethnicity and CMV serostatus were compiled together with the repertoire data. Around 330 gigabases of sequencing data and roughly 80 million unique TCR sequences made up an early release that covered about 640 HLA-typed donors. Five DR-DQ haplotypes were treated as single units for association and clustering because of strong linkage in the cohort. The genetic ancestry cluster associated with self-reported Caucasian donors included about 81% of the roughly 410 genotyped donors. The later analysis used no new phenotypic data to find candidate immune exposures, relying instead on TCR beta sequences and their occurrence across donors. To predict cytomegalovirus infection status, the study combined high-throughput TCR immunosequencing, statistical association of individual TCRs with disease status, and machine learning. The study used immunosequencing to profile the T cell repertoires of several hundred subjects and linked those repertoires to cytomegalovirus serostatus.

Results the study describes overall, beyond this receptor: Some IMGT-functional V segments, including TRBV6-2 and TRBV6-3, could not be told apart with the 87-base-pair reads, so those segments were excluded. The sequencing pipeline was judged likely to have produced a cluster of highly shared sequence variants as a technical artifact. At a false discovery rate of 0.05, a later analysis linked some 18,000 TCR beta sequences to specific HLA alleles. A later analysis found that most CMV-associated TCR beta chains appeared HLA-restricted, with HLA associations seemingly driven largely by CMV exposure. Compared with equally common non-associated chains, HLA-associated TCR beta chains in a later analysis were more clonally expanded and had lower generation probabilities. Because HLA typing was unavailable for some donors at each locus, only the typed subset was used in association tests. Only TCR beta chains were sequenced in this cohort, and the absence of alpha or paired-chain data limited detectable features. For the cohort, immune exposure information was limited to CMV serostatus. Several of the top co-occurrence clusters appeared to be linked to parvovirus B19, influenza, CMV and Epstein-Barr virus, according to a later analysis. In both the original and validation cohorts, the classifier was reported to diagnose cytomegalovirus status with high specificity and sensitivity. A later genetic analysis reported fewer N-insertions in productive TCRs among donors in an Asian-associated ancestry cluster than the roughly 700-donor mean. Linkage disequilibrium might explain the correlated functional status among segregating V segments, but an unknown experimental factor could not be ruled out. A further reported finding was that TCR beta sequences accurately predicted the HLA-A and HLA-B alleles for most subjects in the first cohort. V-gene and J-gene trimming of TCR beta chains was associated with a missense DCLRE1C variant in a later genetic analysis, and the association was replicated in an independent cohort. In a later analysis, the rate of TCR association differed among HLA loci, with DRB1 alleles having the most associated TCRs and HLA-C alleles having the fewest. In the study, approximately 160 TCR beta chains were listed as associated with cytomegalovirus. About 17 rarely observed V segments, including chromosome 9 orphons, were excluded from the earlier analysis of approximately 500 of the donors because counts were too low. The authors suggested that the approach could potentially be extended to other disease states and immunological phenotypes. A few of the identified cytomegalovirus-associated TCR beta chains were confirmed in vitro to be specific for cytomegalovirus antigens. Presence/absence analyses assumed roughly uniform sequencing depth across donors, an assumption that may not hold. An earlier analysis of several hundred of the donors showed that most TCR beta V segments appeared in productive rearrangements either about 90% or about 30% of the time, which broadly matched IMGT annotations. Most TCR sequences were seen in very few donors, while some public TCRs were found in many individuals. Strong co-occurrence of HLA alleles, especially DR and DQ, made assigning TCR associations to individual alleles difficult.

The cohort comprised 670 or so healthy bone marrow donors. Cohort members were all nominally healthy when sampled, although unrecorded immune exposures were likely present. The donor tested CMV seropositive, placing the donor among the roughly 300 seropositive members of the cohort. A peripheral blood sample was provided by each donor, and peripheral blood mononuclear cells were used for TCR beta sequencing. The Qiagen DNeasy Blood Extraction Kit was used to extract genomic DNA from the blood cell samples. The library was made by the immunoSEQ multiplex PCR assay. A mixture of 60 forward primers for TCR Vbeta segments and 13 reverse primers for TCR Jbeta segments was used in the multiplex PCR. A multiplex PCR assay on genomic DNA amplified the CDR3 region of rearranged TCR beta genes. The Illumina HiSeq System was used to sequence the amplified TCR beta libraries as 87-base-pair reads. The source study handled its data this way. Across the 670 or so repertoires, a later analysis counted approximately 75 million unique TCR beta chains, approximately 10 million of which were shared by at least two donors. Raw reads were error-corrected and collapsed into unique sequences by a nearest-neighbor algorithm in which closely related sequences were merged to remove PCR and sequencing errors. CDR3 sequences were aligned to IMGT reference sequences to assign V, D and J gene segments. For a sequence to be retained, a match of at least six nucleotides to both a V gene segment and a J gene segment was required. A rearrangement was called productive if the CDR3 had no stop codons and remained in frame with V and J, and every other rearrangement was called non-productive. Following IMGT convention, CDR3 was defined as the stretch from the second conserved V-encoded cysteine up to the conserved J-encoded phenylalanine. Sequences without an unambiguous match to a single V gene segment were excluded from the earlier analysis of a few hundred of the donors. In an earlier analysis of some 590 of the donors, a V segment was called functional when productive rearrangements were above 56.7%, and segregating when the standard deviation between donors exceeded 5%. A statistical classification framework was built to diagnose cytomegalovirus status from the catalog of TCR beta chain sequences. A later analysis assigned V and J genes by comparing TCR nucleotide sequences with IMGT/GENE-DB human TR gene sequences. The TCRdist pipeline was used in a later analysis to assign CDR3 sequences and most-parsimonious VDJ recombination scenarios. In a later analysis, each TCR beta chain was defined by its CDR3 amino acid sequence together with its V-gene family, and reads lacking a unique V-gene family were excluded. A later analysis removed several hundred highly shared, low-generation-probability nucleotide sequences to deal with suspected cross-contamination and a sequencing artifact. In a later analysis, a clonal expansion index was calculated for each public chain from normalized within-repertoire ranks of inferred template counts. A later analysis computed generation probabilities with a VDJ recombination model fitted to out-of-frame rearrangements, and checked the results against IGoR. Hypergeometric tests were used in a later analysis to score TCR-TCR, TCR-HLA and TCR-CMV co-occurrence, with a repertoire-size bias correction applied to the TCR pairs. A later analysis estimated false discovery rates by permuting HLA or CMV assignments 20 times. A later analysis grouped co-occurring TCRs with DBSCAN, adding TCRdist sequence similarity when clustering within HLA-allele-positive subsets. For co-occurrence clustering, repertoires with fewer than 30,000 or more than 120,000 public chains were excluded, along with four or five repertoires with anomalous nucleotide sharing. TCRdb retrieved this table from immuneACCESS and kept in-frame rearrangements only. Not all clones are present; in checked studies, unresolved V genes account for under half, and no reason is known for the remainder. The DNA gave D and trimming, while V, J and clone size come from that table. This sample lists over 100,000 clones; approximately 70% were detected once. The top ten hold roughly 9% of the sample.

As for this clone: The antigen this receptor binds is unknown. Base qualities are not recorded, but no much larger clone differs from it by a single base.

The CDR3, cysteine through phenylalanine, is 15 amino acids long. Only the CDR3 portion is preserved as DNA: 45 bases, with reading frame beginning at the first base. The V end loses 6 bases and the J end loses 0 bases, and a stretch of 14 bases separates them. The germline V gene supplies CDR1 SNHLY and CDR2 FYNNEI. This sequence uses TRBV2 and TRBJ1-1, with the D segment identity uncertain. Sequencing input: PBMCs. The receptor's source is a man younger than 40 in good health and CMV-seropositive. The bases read TGTGCCAGCAGAACTTCCCTCACTCTGAACACTGAAGCTTTCTTT. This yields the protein CASRTSLTLNTEAFF. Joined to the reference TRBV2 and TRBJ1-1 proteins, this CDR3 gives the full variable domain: EPEVTQTPSHQVTQMGQEVILRCVPISNHLYFYWYRQILGQKVEFLVSFYNNEISEKSEIFDDQFSVERPDGSNFTLKIRSTKLEDSAMYFCASRTSLTLNTEAFFGQGTRLTVV.